This TCR beta chain was profiled in a study of vaccination effects on CD4 cells after COVID-19 (dated by TCRdb to 2021 to 2024). Study-level background: Post-vaccine samples across the study were collected a median of 72 days after the second dose, with a range of 14 to 241. Altogether, roughly 10 COVID-19 convalescent patients and a handful of SARS-CoV-2-naive healthy vaccine recipients made up the full study. SARS-CoV-2 spike-specific CD4+ TCR repertoires were compared before and after mRNA vaccination in COVID-19 convalescent patients and in infection-naive vaccine recipients. The Oncomine TCR Beta short-read assay on an Illumina iSeq 100 was used to sequence cultures from other donors in the study.

The research as a whole found: In healthy vaccine recipients, vaccine-induced clones were almost all SARS-CoV-2 mono-reactive, with only 1 of 255 being cross-reactive with common cold coronaviruses. Limitations of the study were the small number of convalescent patients and the absence of early post-infection timepoints. Clones induced by infection and clones induced by vaccination both contracted markedly at late timepoints after vaccination, which fits with T cell responses waning over time.

Library method: the immunoSEQ multiplex PCR assay. DNA from the cultured, isolated CD4+ T cells was subjected to TCR beta CDR3 sequencing. Turning to the authors' computational methods: Non-productive TCR sequences were removed and reads were trimmed to the CDR3 region, keeping CDR3s of at least 7 amino acids. Antigen-specific clonotypes were identified with the MANAFEST web app by comparing expansion in peptide wells against reference cultures. To count as positive, a clone had to show expansion at FDR<0.05 compared with the reference and with all other wells, an odds ratio above 5, and a frequency above 0.1% in two replicate wells. Cross-reactive clonotypes were defined as significantly expanded in SARS-CoV-2 spike wells and in at least one common cold coronavirus spike condition. Levenshtein distance calculated with the stringdist R package was used to assess CDR3 similarity, and unrooted trees were constructed with ape in R 3.6.1. The immuneACCESS repertoire file appears here via TCRdb, limited to in-frame rearrangements. These files lack a portion of the clones; in checked studies, under half of the deficit traces to unresolved V genes, and the cause of the others is not known. The V and J calls and clone size were taken over from that table, and D and trimming were inferred from the DNA. The table for this sample lists over 50,000 clones; 60% to 75% of them were counted only once. Together, the top ten hold 1% to 1.5% of the sample.

Counted from cysteine to phenylalanine, this CDR3 has 16 amino acids. The read is trimmed to its CDR3 DNA, 48 bases read in frame from base 1. From a lookup of the germline V gene, CDR1 and CDR2 are SGHTA and FQGTGA. For this chain, trimming is 0 bases at the V end and 2 bases at the J end, and the number of junction bases without a gene match is 6. To identify antigen-specific CD4+ T cell clonotypes by their expansion, the ViraFEST assay first stimulated PBMC with viral peptide pools and then applied TCR sequencing. After around ten days of culture, CD4+ T cells were isolated with the EasySep CD4+ T cell isolation kit. Each participant got two doses of an mRNA SARS-CoV-2 vaccine, either BNT162b2 or mRNA-1273. None of the healthy vaccine recipients had a prior SARS-CoV-2 infection, which was confirmed by nucleocapsid antibody tests that came back negative both before and after vaccination. Each well held around 2 million PBMC cultured in IMDM containing 5% human AB serum, about 10 IU/ml IL-2 and gentamicin, along with about 10 ug/ml peptides. Half of the culture medium was replaced with fresh IL-2-containing medium on days 3 and 7. Unless otherwise noted, each peptide stimulation condition was cultured in triplicate wells. PBMC were separated from whole blood using Ficoll-Paque Plus gradient centrifugation and were then either cryopreserved at -140C or used fresh. The overlapping peptide pools covered the spike proteins of SARS-CoV-2 as well as those of the common cold coronaviruses HCoV-NL63, HCoV-OC43 and HCoV-229E. The QIAamp micro DNA kit was used to extract genomic DNA from the cultured CD4+ T cells.

This clone was recorded a few times. The antigen it binds to is not known. No clone much larger than this one lies a single base away; base qualities are absent. Material: CD4+ T cells from PBMCs cultured with HCoV-229E spike peptides, obtained after COVID-19 vaccination. The cell subset or site label on this specimen signifies: HCoV-229E spike overlapping peptide pool stimulation. The source is a human donor who received a COVID-19 vaccine. In this chain, TRBV7-3 is recombined with TRBJ1-1, with TRBD1 matching 7 junction bases. The DNA is TGTGCCAGCAGCTTAACCCCAGGGGGGATAAACACTGAAGCTTTCTTT. This translates into CASSLTPGGINTEAFF.